The next 7 T cell receptor beta chains were all read from a single sample in a study of T cells in Graves' hyperthyroidism and ophthalmopathy. RNA transcripts were the template for amplifying TCR beta CDR3 regions. First-round RT-PCR of the TCR CDR3 relied on the HTBI primer set. Each CDR3 protein is one row after TCRdb ran MiXCR on the multiplex PCR reads. The sample shows 800,000 or so distinct CDR3 sequences, roughly 40% of them seen only once. Sequenced sample: blood. The receptors derive from a man aged 18 to 30 with Graves' hyperthyroidism.

This clonotype was seen at least ten times. This sequence joins TRBV12-3 or TRBV12-4 and TRBJ1-5, with D perhaps TRBD1 (5 bases). The CDR3 extends over 16 amino acids. Deletions cut 9 bases from V and 4 bases from J, with 22 bases between. In nucleotides, the CDR3 is TGTGCCAGTAGTCCTCCCGGGGGGGGATCTAATCAGCCCCAGCATTTT. Translated: CASSPPGGGSNQPQHF.

The chain combines TRBV6-5 with TRBJ2-3; D is uncertain. This CDR3 spans 14 amino acids. From germline, CDR1 is MNHEY and CDR2 SVGAGI. V was cut by 2 bases and J by 3 bases, with 9 bases left in between. The DNA of the CDR3 is TGTGCCAGCAGTTACGTAACCGGGACAGATACGCAGTATTTT. Protein: CASSYVTGTDTQYF.

This clonotype has a count of ten or more. The rearrangement uses TRBV19 and TRBJ1-1; D remains ambiguous. V lost 7 bases, J lost 8 bases, and 14 bases lay in between. The CDR3 is made up of 12 amino acids. CDR1 LNHDA and CDR2 SQIVND come from the germline V gene (reference sequence). The CDR3 DNA sequence: TGTGCCAGTACCACCGTAGGGTCCGAAGCTTTCTTT. This encodes CASTTVGSEAFF.

The rearrangement links TRBV12-3 or TRBV12-4 to TRBJ2-7; D might be TRBD1 (7 bases). The CDR3 is 12 amino acids. V was clipped by 5 bases and J by 5 bases, with 10 bases between them. CDR3 sequence reads: CASSGGTDEQYF. The DNA for the CDR3 is TGTGCCAGCAGTGGCGGGACAGACGAGCAGTACTTC.

This chain uses TRBV7-8 with TRBJ2-5; the match to TRBD2 covers 7 bases. V shed 9 bases, J shed 4 bases, and the junction held 14 bases outside the gene matches. In germline, CDR1 is SGHVS, CDR2 FQNEAQ. The CDR3 consists of 15 residues. CDR3 sequence (DNA): TGTGCCAGTTCGGGAGGCTCGGGAGTTAGAGAGACCCAGTACTTC. Translating it yields CASSGGSGVRETQYF.

Points on this clonotype: A junction boundary mismatches the germline segment, possibly from a read error. The chain combines TRBV20-1 with TRBJ2-7; 7 nucleotides match TRBD2. The germline CDR1 and CDR2 sequences are DFQATT and SNEGSKA (reference sequence). The CDR3 has 17 amino acids. CDR3 in amino acids: CRARVLSGTQSSYEQYF. In DNA form, the CDR3 reads TGCAGAGCTAGGGTTTTGAGCGGGACGCAGAGCTCCTACGAGCAGTACTTC.

This clonotype has a count of ten or more. The chain combines TRBV10-2 with TRBJ2-7; no firm D call. The germline V gene has CDR1 WSHSY and CDR2 SAAADI. V gave up 2 bases and J gave up 2 bases, with 7 bases separating them. The CDR3 totals 13 residues. DNA of the CDR3: TGCGCCAGCAGTGAGGCCCCCACCTACGAGCAGTACTTC. Translated: CASSEAPTYEQYF.